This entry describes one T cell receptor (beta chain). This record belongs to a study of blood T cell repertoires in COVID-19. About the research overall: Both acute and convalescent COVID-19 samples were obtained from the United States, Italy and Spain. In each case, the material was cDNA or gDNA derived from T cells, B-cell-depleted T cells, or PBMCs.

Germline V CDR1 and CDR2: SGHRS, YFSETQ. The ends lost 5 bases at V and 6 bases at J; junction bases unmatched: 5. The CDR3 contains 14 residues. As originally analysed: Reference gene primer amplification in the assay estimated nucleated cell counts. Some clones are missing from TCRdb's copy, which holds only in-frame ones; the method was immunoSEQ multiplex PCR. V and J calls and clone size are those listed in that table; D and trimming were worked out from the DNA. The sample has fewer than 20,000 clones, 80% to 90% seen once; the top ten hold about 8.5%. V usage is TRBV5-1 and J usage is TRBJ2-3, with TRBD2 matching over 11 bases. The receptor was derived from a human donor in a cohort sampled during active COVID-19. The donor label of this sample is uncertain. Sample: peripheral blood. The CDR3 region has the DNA TGCGCCAGCAGACTAGCGGGAGTTAGGGATACGCAGTATTTT. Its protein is CASRLAGVRDTQYF.